This TCR beta chain was recovered during a study of cytomegalovirus exposure and HLA in healthy donors. With 60 Vbeta and 13 Jbeta primers, the PCR was carried out. Here immunoSEQ multiplex PCR was the method, and the copy in TCRdb shows in-frame clones only, minus some. The sample carries 180,000 or so clones, about 80% recorded once. This receptor was taken from a woman between 25 and 40 years old in good health and CMV-seronegative. Sequenced: PBMCs.

CDR3 bases: TGTGCCAGCAACAGACAGGGCGGGGGGGGCTACGAGCAGTACTTC. It yields the protein CASNRQGGGGYEQYF. The chain joins TRBV2 to TRBJ2-7; TRBD2 matches 9 bases. The germline V gene encodes CDR1 SNHLY and CDR2 FYNNEI. The CDR3 totals 15 residues. The ends lost 7 bases at V and 3 bases at J; junction bases unmatched: 10. The full variable domain, completed using reference TRBV2 and TRBJ2-7, is EPEVTQTPSHQVTQMGQEVILRCVPISNHLYFYWYRQILGQKVEFLVSFYNNEISEKSEIFDDQFSVERPDGSNFTLKIRSTKLEDSAMYFCASNRQGGGGYEQYFGPGTRLTVT.